The clone carrying this TCR beta chain was seen ten or more times. Between the trimmed V and J ends, which lost 0 bases and 0 bases, there was a span of 7 bases. Per germline, CDR1 SGHRS and CDR2 YFSETQ. The CDR3 spans 15 residues. The sample originates from a study of identical twins. One entry per CDR3 protein results from TCRdb running MiXCR on the 5' RACE reads. The repertoire holds approximately 530,000 distinct CDR3 sequences, with 20% to 25% as singletons. The same specimen was also included in a second study, on yellow fever vaccine responses in identical twins. According to that study: Reported findings indicate that twins' vaccine T cell responses seemed partially convergent, partially personalized.

Sequencing was done on a sample of CD4+ T cells sorted from blood. V gene TRBV5-1 combines with J gene TRBJ2-1, with D tentatively TRBD2 (5 bases). The receptor was isolated from a woman aged 18-35 years in good health. In nucleotides, the CDR3 is TGCGCCAGCAGCTTGGAGCTAGCCTCCTACAATGAGCAGTTCTTC. Translation gives CASSLELASYNEQFF.